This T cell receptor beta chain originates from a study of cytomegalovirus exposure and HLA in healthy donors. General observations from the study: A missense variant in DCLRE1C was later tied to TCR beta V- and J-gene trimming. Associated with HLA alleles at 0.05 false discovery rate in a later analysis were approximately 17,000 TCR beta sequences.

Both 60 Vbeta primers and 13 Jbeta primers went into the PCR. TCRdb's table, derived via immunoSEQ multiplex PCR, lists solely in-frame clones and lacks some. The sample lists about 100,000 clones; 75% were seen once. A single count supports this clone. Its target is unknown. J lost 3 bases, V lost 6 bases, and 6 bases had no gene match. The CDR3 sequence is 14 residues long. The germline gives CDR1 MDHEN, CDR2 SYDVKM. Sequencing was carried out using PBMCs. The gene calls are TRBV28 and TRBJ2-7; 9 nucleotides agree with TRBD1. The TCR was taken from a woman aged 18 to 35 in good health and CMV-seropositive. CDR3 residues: CASSAGQGLYEQYF. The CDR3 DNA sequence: TGTGCCAGCAGCGCGGGACAGGGTCTCTACGAGCAGTACTTC.